This T cell receptor beta chain was documented in a study of response to subunit inactivated influenza vaccine (dated by TCRdb to 2016 to 2019). For the study in its entirety: Deep quantitative profiling of the T cell receptor repertoire was used in the study to follow responses to a trivalent subunit inactivated influenza vaccine.

The CDR3 runs 15 residues from the cysteine to the phenylalanine. The retained sequence is limited to the CDR3, 45 bases, with the frame set at the first base. CDR1 is given as SGHTA and CDR2 as FQGNSA, both from the germline V gene. V lost 6 bases and J lost 0 bases, and the count of bases not matched to a germline gene is 6. Libraries were built with RT-PCR. For sequencing, an Illumina HiSeq 2500 was employed. In-frame beta chains were kept once TCRdb had trimmed the public reads at Q25 with fastp and called clones with MiXCR. Here each entry gathers all rows of one CDR3 protein and keeps the most common genes and DNA. The sample records 590,000 or so distinct CDR3 sequences, about 15% of which are singletons. The biggest ten clones account for approximately 7.6% of the sample. This clonotype was recorded a few times. It lacks a known antigen. No per-base quality is available; no much larger clone lies one base away.

What the research found in general, with its limitations: It was suggested by the authors that each seasonal influenza vaccination may recruit only a limited number of new T cells.

Recombination connected TRBV7-2 to TRBJ2-5, with 8 central nucleotides matching TRBD2. This sequence originates from a man aged 45-65 years who received an inactivated influenza vaccine. Donor details come from another sample of the same person, matched by shared clones. This sample comprised PBMCs from blood, obtained 14 days before vaccination. The CDR3 region: CASRPGGGYQETQYF. The DNA sequence follows: TGTGCCAGCAGGCCCGGGGGGGGGTACCAAGAGACCCAGTACTTC.